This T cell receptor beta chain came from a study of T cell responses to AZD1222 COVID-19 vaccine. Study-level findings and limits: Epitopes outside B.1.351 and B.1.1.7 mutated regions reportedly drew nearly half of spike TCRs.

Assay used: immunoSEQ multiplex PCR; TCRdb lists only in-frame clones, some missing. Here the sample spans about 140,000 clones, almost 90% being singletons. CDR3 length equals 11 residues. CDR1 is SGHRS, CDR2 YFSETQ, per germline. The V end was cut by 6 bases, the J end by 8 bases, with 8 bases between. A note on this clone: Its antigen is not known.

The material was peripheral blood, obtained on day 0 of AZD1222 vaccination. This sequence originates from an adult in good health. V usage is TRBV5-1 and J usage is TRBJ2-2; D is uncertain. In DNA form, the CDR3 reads TGCGCCAGCATGGGTGCGGGGGAGCTGTTTTTT. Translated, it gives CASMGAGELFF.